What follows are 18 T cell receptor beta chains derived from one specimen sequenced in a study of blood T cell repertoires in COVID-19. Repertoires were generated with immunoSEQ multiplex PCR, while TCRdb's copy carries only in-frame clones and drops some. The table has roughly 170,000 clones, about 83% seen once. The sequencing input was peripheral blood. The source of these receptors is a woman aged 65 to 85 with COVID-19, enrolled during active disease.

The rearrangement uses TRBV14 and TRBJ2-7; TRBD2 agrees at 13 bases. This CDR3 is built from 14 residues. Trimming cost V 2 bases and J 10 bases; bases outside gene matches: 5. Germline CDR1 reads SGHDN; CDR2 reads FVKESK. CDR3 coding DNA: TGTGCCAGCAGCCAACGCGGGACTAGCGGGATCCAGTACTTC. This gives the protein CASSQRGTSGIQYF.

V is TRBV27 and J is TRBJ2-7; D call uncertain. V was clipped by 0 bases and J by 5 bases, with 8 bases between them. This CDR3 has 13 amino acids. Germline assignment: CDR1 MNHEY and CDR2 SMNVEV (reference sequence). CDR3 nucleotide sequence: TGTGCCAGCAGTTTATCTTTAGTCCACGAGCAGTACTTC. Translating it yields CASSLSLVHEQYF.

For the CDR3, the DNA is TGTGCCAGCAGCCAAGTTTCGACAGGGACGAATCAGCCCCAGCATTTT. This gives the protein CASSQVSTGTNQPQHF. J is TRBJ1-5 and V is TRBV4-2, with 7 positions matching TRBD1. Losses at the gene ends were 1 base for V and 4 bases for J; bases not matched to a gene: 7. In germline, CDR1 is LGHNA, CDR2 YNFKEQ. The CDR3 sequence is 16 residues long.

The chain carries TRBV14 and TRBJ2-2; D is unresolved. Germline CDR1 and CDR2: SGHDN and FVKESK. There are 14 residues in the CDR3. The V end was cut by 1 base, the J end by 5 bases, with 8 bases between. The CDR3 DNA is TGTGCCAGCAGCCAAGTTGCCAGTACCGGGGAGCTGTTTTTT. This encodes CASSQVASTGELFF. The variable domain in full, completed from reference TRBV14 and TRBJ2-2, reads EAGVTQFPSHSVIEKGQTVTLRCDPISGHDNLYWYRRVMGKEIKFLLHFVKESKQDESGMPNNRFLAERTGGTYSTLKVQPAELEDSGVYFCASSQVASTGELFFGEGSRLTVL.

The chain uses TRBV15 and TRBJ1-5, with TRBD1 identical over 10 bases. This CDR3 is 17 amino acids long. The trim removed 0 bases at V and 5 bases at J, leaving 7 bases unmatched. Germline CDR1 is LNHNV and CDR2 is YYDKDF (reference sequence). CDR3 in amino acids: CATSRDGTGARDQPQHF. The CDR3 coding sequence is TGTGCCACCAGCAGAGACGGGACAGGGGCACGGGATCAGCCCCAGCATTTT.

The chain employs TRBV7-9 and TRBJ2-7; D is uncertain. CDR1 and CDR2 (germline): SEHNR, FQNEAQ (reference sequence). The CDR3 has 11 residues. The V and J ends lost 0 bases and 9 bases respectively, with 6 bases between them. CDR3 sequence (DNA): TGTGCCAGCAGCTTAGCGTCCGGGCAGTACTTC. Translation gives CASSLASGQYF.

The chain joins TRBV2 to TRBJ2-1; D unresolved. CDR3 size: 13 residues. The germline gives CDR1 SNHLY, CDR2 FYNNEI. The V and J ends lost 2 bases and 6 bases respectively, with 8 bases between them. The CDR3 loop reads CASSEYQSNEQFF. CDR3 DNA: TGTGCCAGCAGTGAATACCAGTCCAATGAGCAGTTCTTC. The variable domain in full, with the rest retrieved from reference TRBV2 and TRBJ2-1, is EPEVTQTPSHQVTQMGQEVILRCVPISNHLYFYWYRQILGQKVEFLVSFYNNEISEKSEIFDDQFSVERPDGSNFTLKIRSTKLEDSAMYFCASSEYQSNEQFFGPGTRLTVL.

This clone was observed a handful of times. The V call is TRBV5-5, the J call TRBJ1-1; D is possibly TRBD1 (6 bases). Germline V CDR1 and CDR2: SGHKS, YYEKEE (reference sequence). The CDR3 extends over 14 amino acids. V was shortened by 3 bases and J by 4 bases, with 13 bases between the two germline ends. CDR3 region: CASSSQGVTTEAFF. As DNA, the CDR3 is TGTGCCAGCAGCTCACAGGGAGTTACCACTGAAGCTTTCTTT. The entire variable domain, with the rest obtained from reference TRBV5-5 and TRBJ1-1, is as follows: DAGVTQSPTHLIKTRGQQVTLRCSPISGHKSVSWYQQVLGQGPQFIFQYYEKEERGRGNFPDRFSARQFPNYSSELNVNALLLGDSALYLCASSSQGVTTEAFFGQGTRLTVV.

The V and J genes are TRBV30 and TRBJ2-3, with 7 positions matching TRBD1. V lost 7 bases, J lost 2 bases, and 18 bases stayed unmatched. The CDR3 is 17 residues long. Germline V lookup: CDR1 GTSNPN, CDR2 SVGIG (reference sequence). CDR3 DNA sequence: TGTGCCTTTGTCCGGGACAGAAAAATGCCTGCCACAGATACGCAGTATTTT. This codes for CAFVRDRKMPATDTQYF.

This chain uses TRBV5-1 with TRBJ1-2; unclear D gene. Deletions cut 2 bases from V and 4 bases from J, with 18 bases between. The CDR3 length is 16 residues. Germline values: CDR1 SGHRS, CDR2 YFSETQ. The CDR3 region has the DNA TGCGCCAGCAGCTTAAGTGGCGGCGTGGAAAGCTATGGCTACACCTTC. The encoded protein is CASSLSGGVESYGYTF.

The chain is built from TRBV4-2 and TRBJ2-1; possibly TRBD2 for D (5 bases). V shed 3 bases and J shed 0 bases, with 9 bases lying between them. This CDR3 is 15 amino acids long. Germline loops: CDR1 LGHNA, CDR2 YNFKEQ. CDR3 nucleotide sequence: TGTGCCAGCAGCCAGGACTTGAGCTCCTACAATGAGCAGTTCTTC. Protein: CASSQDLSSYNEQFF.

V gene TRBV4-1 combines with J gene TRBJ2-7; TRBD2 matches at 11 bases. The V gene's germline CDR1 is MGHRA and CDR2 YSYEKL. The CDR3 is made up of 15 amino acids. Germline trimming cut 1 base from V and 4 bases from J; bases unmatched to any gene: 3. For the CDR3, the DNA is TGCGCCAGCAGCCAAGGTAGACTAGCGGGATACGAGCAGTACTTC. It is translated as CASSQGRLAGYEQYF.

On this clone itself: This may come from a read error, since a much larger clone is one base off. The chain uses TRBV2 and TRBJ2-7; D is perhaps TRBD2 (6 bases). Per germline, CDR1 SNHLY and CDR2 FYNNEI. The germline V and J ends were trimmed by 6 bases and 1 base, with 7 bases remaining between them. CDR3 size: 12 residues. CDR3 region: CASRRGSYEQYF. The CDR3 DNA is TGTGCCAGCAGACGGGGGTCCTACGAGCAGTACTTC.

J is TRBJ1-2 and V is TRBV10-3; the D is unclear. The CDR3 totals 13 residues. V was shortened by 6 bases and J by 1 base, with 9 bases between the two germline ends. CDR1 and CDR2 (germline): ENHRY, SYGVKD. The CDR3 DNA reads TGTGCCATCAGCGTAGAGGGTAACTATGGCTACACCTTC. It translates to CAISVEGNYGYTF.

This chain uses TRBV24-1 with TRBJ2-5, with D unclear. Trimming cost V 5 bases and J 4 bases, with 7 bases left between them. The CDR3 totals 12 residues. CDR1 and CDR2 (germline): KGHDR, SFDVKD. As DNA, the CDR3 is TGTGCCACCAGTGGTCCTACAGAGACCCAGTACTTC. This codes for CATSGPTETQYF.

A few counts support this clone. The rearrangement uses TRBV28 and TRBJ1-2; no reliable D call. The germline gives CDR1 MDHEN, CDR2 SYDVKM. The germline V and J ends were trimmed by 3 bases and 7 bases, with 6 bases remaining between them. The CDR3 runs 11 residues. The CDR3 coding sequence is TGTGCCAGCAGTTTCCTCAGTGGCTACACCTTC. It is translated as CASSFLSGYTF.

This clone was recorded only once. The chain uses TRBV23-1 and TRBJ1-5, with a weak D call TRBD1 (5 bases). TRBV23-1 is flagged as an ORF with uncertain function. V was pared by 0 bases and J by 6 bases, with 6 bases between. The CDR3 is made up of 13 amino acids. The CDR3 loop is CASSQSGVQPQHF. Written as DNA, the CDR3 is TGCGCCAGCAGTCAATCAGGGGTTCAGCCCCAGCATTTT.

The genes are TRBV3-1 (or the pseudogene TRBV3-2) and TRBJ1-1, with unresolved D. The germline CDR1 and CDR2 sequences are LGHDT and YNNKEL (reference sequence). The CDR3 has 13 residues. V lost 1 base and J lost 4, with 7 bases in between. The CDR3 is CASSQAVRTEAFF. In DNA form, the CDR3 reads TGTGCCAGCAGCCAAGCCGTCCGCACTGAAGCTTTCTTT.